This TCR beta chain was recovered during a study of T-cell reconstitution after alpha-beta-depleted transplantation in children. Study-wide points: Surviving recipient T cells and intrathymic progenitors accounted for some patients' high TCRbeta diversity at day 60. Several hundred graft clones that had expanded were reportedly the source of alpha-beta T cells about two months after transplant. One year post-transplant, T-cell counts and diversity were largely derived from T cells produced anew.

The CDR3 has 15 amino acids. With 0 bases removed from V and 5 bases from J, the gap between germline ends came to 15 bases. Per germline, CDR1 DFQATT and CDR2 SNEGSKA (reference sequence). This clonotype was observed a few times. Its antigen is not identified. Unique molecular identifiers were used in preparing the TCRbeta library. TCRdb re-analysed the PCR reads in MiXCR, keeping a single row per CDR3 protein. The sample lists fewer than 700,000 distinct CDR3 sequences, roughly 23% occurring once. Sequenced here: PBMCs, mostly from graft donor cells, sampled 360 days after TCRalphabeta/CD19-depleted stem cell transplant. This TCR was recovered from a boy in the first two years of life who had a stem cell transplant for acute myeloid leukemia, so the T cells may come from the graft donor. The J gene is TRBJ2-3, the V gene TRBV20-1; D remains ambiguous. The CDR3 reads CSARDTELNLDTQYF. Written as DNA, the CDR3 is TGCAGTGCTAGAGATACGGAACTCAATCTAGATACGCAGTATTTT.